The rows below give T cell receptor beta chains drawn from one sample of a study of early T cells in non-severe SARS-CoV-2 infection. TCRdb processed the 5' RACE reads anew with MiXCR; each CDR3 protein has one entry. The sample has about 67,000 distinct CDR3 sequences, approximately 10% seen once. The sequenced sample consisted of whole blood. The receptors were gathered from an adult who was a healthcare worker with PCR-confirmed SARS-CoV-2 infection or an uninfected control (not recorded which). The CDR3 runs from the conserved cysteine through the conserved F or W. The D gene is left open where the match is weak. Where a row states a size, it is once, few, many or the class of an expanded clone; other rows omit it.

abundance: few
j_gene: TRBJ2-3
v_gene: TRBV12-5
d_gene: NA
CDR3aa: CASGLGTGADTQYF
CDR3nt: TGTGCTAGTGGTTTGGGGACGGGGGCCGATACGCAGTATTTT

abundance: NA
j_gene: TRBJ2-7
v_gene: TRBV6-1
d_gene: TRBD2
CDR3aa: CASNPAPGLGNEQYF
CDR3nt: TGTGCCAGCAACCCGGCACCGGGACTAGGTAACGAGCAGTACTTC

abundance: NA
j_gene: TRBJ2-7
v_gene: TRBV18
d_gene: NA
CDR3aa: CASSPFTGYEQYF
CDR3nt: TGTGCCAGCTCACCATTTACAGGGTACGAGCAGTACTTC

abundance: many
j_gene: TRBJ2-1
v_gene: TRBV7-2
d_gene: NA
CDR3aa: CASSLPYREQFF
CDR3nt: TGTGCCAGCAGCTTACCCTACCGGGAGCAGTTCTTC

abundance: many
j_gene: TRBJ2-5
v_gene: TRBV29-1
d_gene: TRBD2
CDR3aa: CSVVGARERQETQYF
CDR3nt: TGCAGCGTTGTAGGTGCGCGGGAGCGACAAGAGACCCAGTACTTC

abundance: NA
j_gene: TRBJ2-5
v_gene: TRBV29-1
d_gene: TRBD2
CDR3aa: CSAAGPSGQETQYF
CDR3nt: TGCAGCGCTGCGGGGCCTAGCGGGCAAGAGACCCAGTACTTC

abundance: many
j_gene: TRBJ2-7
v_gene: TRBV5-4
d_gene: TRBD2
CDR3aa: CASSTGTSVVHEQYF
CDR3nt: TGTGCCAGCAGTACCGGGACTAGCGTTGTCCACGAGCAGTACTTC

abundance: many
j_gene: TRBJ2-3
v_gene: TRBV19
d_gene: NA
CDR3aa: CASSWTSTDTQYF
CDR3nt: TGTGCCAGTAGTTGGACAAGCACAGATACGCAGTATTTT

abundance: many
j_gene: TRBJ2-5
v_gene: TRBV11-1
d_gene: NA
CDR3aa: CASSSRKTQYF
CDR3nt: TGTGCCAGCAGCTCCAGAAAGACCCAGTACTTC

abundance: NA
j_gene: TRBJ1-1
v_gene: TRBV7-9
d_gene: TRBD1
CDR3aa: CASSLGQQGGTEAFF
CDR3nt: TGTGCCAGCAGCTTGGGTCAACAGGGGGGAACTGAAGCTTTCTTT

abundance: NA
j_gene: TRBJ1-1
v_gene: TRBV12-3/TRBV12-4
d_gene: TRBD1
CDR3aa: CASGQGSTEAFF
CDR3nt: TGTGCCAGCGGACAGGGAAGCACTGAAGCTTTCTTT

abundance: many
j_gene: TRBJ1-2
v_gene: TRBV29-1
d_gene: NA
CDR3aa: CSVADSDYGYTF
CDR3nt: TGCAGCGTTGCCGACAGCGACTATGGCTACACCTTC

abundance: many
j_gene: TRBJ2-3
v_gene: TRBV28
d_gene: NA
CDR3aa: CASGTPSTDTQYF
CDR3nt: TGTGCCAGCGGCACCCCATCCACAGATACGCAGTATTTT

abundance: many
j_gene: TRBJ2-5
v_gene: TRBV6-1
d_gene: TRBD1
CDR3aa: CASTMDRVMKETQYF
CDR3nt: TGTGCCAGCACGATGGACAGGGTAATGAAAGAGACCCAGTACTTC

abundance: few
j_gene: TRBJ2-7
v_gene: TRBV7-9
d_gene: TRBD2
CDR3aa: CASSPTLGRGSDEQYF
CDR3nt: TGTGCCAGCAGCCCAACCTTAGGGAGGGGTAGCGACGAGCAGTACTTC

abundance: many
j_gene: TRBJ2-3
v_gene: TRBV18
d_gene: TRBD2
CDR3aa: CASSPPYSLAGGDTQYF
CDR3nt: TGTGCCAGCTCACCACCTTACTCACTAGCGGGGGGAGATACGCAGTATTTT

abundance: once
j_gene: TRBJ2-1
v_gene: TRBV3-1
d_gene: TRBD2
CDR3aa: CASSQRGLAVHEQFF
CDR3nt: TGTGCCAGCAGCCAACGAGGACTAGCTGTCCATGAGCAGTTCTTC

abundance: many
j_gene: TRBJ2-3
v_gene: TRBV27
d_gene: NA
CDR3aa: CASSSYFGADTQYF
CDR3nt: TGTGCCAGCAGTTCCTACTTTGGTGCAGATACGCAGTATTTT

abundance: few
j_gene: TRBJ1-2
v_gene: TRBV5-6
d_gene: TRBD1
CDR3aa: CASSYGQGSYGYTF
CDR3nt: TGTGCCAGCAGTTACGGACAGGGGAGCTATGGCTACACCTTC

abundance: many
j_gene: TRBJ2-5
v_gene: TRBV19
d_gene: NA
CDR3aa: CASSTGRKQETQYF
CDR3nt: TGTGCCAGCTCTACAGGGCGAAAACAAGAGACCCAGTACTTC

abundance: many
j_gene: TRBJ2-5
v_gene: TRBV27
d_gene: TRBD2
CDR3aa: CASSPLRGLAGVQETQYF
CDR3nt: TGTGCCAGCAGTCCCCTTAGGGGGCTAGCGGGGGTCCAAGAGACCCAGTACTTC

abundance: NA
j_gene: TRBJ2-1
v_gene: TRBV2
d_gene: TRBD2
CDR3aa: CASSVEASGIHEQFF
CDR3nt: TGTGCCAGCAGTGTGGAGGCTAGCGGGATTCATGAGCAGTTCTTC

abundance: many
j_gene: TRBJ2-1
v_gene: TRBV10-2
d_gene: TRBD2
CDR3aa: CASSLAGVTDEQFF
CDR3nt: TGCGCCAGCAGCCTGGCGGGAGTGACCGATGAGCAGTTCTTC

abundance: many
j_gene: TRBJ2-1
v_gene: TRBV5-4
d_gene: NA
CDR3aa: CASSSAVVSYNEQFF
CDR3nt: TGTGCCAGCAGCTCAGCGGTGGTCTCCTACAATGAGCAGTTCTTC

abundance: NA
j_gene: TRBJ1-1
v_gene: TRBV6-5
d_gene: NA
CDR3aa: CASSSSRGRTEAFF
CDR3nt: TGTGCCAGCAGCTCTTCCAGGGGAAGGACTGAAGCTTTCTTT

abundance: few
j_gene: TRBJ1-1
v_gene: TRBV12-3/TRBV12-4
d_gene: NA
CDR3aa: CASSPGQNTEAFF
CDR3nt: TGTGCCAGCAGTCCCGGACAGAACACTGAAGCTTTCTTT

abundance: many
j_gene: TRBJ2-5
v_gene: TRBV5-1
d_gene: TRBD1
CDR3aa: CASSFPGGGETQYF
CDR3nt: TGCGCCAGCAGCTTTCCAGGGGGCGGAGAGACCCAGTACTTC

abundance: many
j_gene: TRBJ2-7
v_gene: TRBV18
d_gene: TRBD2
CDR3aa: CASSPGLAGTYEQYF
CDR3nt: TGTGCCAGCTCACCAGGACTAGCGGGGACCTACGAGCAGTACTTC

abundance: many
j_gene: TRBJ2-7
v_gene: TRBV18
d_gene: NA
CDR3aa: CASSPTGRASYEQYF
CDR3nt: TGTGCCAGCTCACCAACCGGGCGGGCCTCCTACGAGCAGTACTTC